This entry lists 16 T cell receptor beta chains sequenced from one sample in a study of blood T cell repertoires in COVID-19 (dated by TCRdb to about 2020). Library preparation used the immunoSEQ multiplex PCR assay. TCRdb obtained this table from immuneACCESS and retained in-frame rearrangements with V and J assigned. These tables miss some clones; where compared with another copy, unresolved V genes account for less than half of the shortfall, and the remainder is unexplained. Present in this sample are roughly 76,000 clones, approximately 90% of which were seen just once. The ten largest clones add up to 8.3% of the sample. Sample: peripheral blood. The source is a man younger than 40 with acute or convalescent COVID-19.

As for this clone: The sample carries other DNA sequences with the same CDR3. The chain joins TRBV5-1 to TRBJ2-3; 10 positions agree with TRBD2. CDR1 and CDR2 from the germline V gene are SGHRS and YFSETQ. This CDR3 region has 16 residues. Trimming removed 4 bases from V and 2 bases from J; junction bases left unmatched: 7. The CDR3 loop is CASSLRLAGSTDTQYF. As DNA, the CDR3 is TGCGCCAGCAGCCTCCGACTAGCGGGCTCCACAGATACGCAGTATTTT.

V gene TRBV18 combines with J gene TRBJ2-1; 11 bases fit TRBD2. The CDR3 loop spans 15 amino acids. CDR1 is KGHSH and CDR2 is LQKENI in the germline V gene. The V and J ends lost 4 bases and 1 base, in that order; junction bases with no gene match: 0. The CDR3 nucleotides read TGTGCCAGCTCACGACTAGCGGGATCCTACAATGAGCAGTTCTTC. The encoded protein is CASSRLAGSYNEQFF. The entire variable domain, with the rest obtained from reference TRBV18 and TRBJ2-1, is as follows: NAGVMQNPRHLVRRRGQEARLRCSPMKGHSHVYWYRQLPEEGLKFMVYLQKENIIDESGMPKERFSAEFPKEGPSILRIQQVVRGDSAAYFCASSRLAGSYNEQFFGPGTRLTVL.

The V call is TRBV6-2 or TRBV6-3, the J call TRBJ2-3; D is undetermined. The CDR3 extends over 12 amino acids. V was pared by 4 bases and J by 6 bases, with 8 bases between. Germline values: CDR1 MNHEY, CDR2 SVGEGT. This chain's CDR3 is CASSSESDTQYF. The CDR3 DNA is TGTGCCAGCAGTTCAGAATCGGATACGCAGTATTTT.

The sample holds one count of this clone. The rearrangement links TRBV28 to TRBJ1-1; the D gene is possibly TRBD1 (6 bases). Germline CDR1 is MDHEN and CDR2 is SYDVKM. V lost 11 bases and J 3 bases, leaving 10 bases between the germline ends. The CDR3 has 11 residues. CDR3 sequence: CAVGGHTEAFF. CDR3 nucleotides: TGTGCCGTCGGGGGGCACACTGAAGCTTTCTTT.

The gene calls are TRBV19 and TRBJ1-6; 7 bases match TRBD1. Germline V gene data show CDR1 as LNHDA and CDR2 as SQIVND (reference sequence). The CDR3 is made up of 13 amino acids. V lost 6 bases to trimming and J lost 10 bases; unmatched junction nucleotides: 6. CDR3 in DNA: TGTGCCAGTAGCACCAGGGGGAAGTCACCCCTCCACTTT. Translation gives CASSTRGKSPLHF.

This clone was seen a single time. The rearrangement links TRBV27 to TRBJ2-1; the D is unclear. With 8 bases removed from V and 0 bases from J, the gap between germline ends came to 11 bases. This CDR3 is built from 14 residues. Looked up from germline, CDR1 is MNHEY and CDR2 is SMNVEV (reference sequence). The CDR3 reads CASGPRISYNEQFF. CDR3 DNA: TGTGCCAGCGGGCCTCGGATCTCCTACAATGAGCAGTTCTTC.

The CDR3 sequence is CASSPLAGGPGTGELFF. CDR3 DNA: TGTGCCAGCTCACCACTTGCGGGAGGGCCAGGCACCGGGGAGCTGTTTTTT. The V and J genes are TRBV18 and TRBJ2-2, with TRBD2 identical over 9 bases. CDR3 size: 17 residues. CDR1 KGHSH and CDR2 LQKENI come from the germline V gene. The ends lost 1 base at V and 4 bases at J; junction bases unmatched: 7.

The rearrangement joins TRBV14 to TRBJ2-5; 8 nucleotides match TRBD1. The CDR3 covers 17 residues. Looked up from germline, CDR1 is SGHDN and CDR2 is FVKESK. Losses at the gene ends were 2 bases for V and 3 bases for J; bases not matched to a gene: 11. The CDR3 sequence: CASSQQGAYPTKETQYF. The CDR3 bases are TGTGCCAGCAGCCAACAGGGGGCCTACCCTACTAAAGAGACCCAGTACTTC.

The gene calls are TRBV6-5 and TRBJ2-4; 7 nucleotides align to TRBD2. The CDR3 runs to 15 residues. From germline, CDR1 is MNHEY and CDR2 SVGAGI. Trimming at V came to 5 bases and at J to 6 bases, leaving 10 bases not matched to a gene. CDR3 coding DNA: TGTGCCAGCAGTCCGCGGGCGGGAGAGCCAAACATTCAGTACTTC. Translating gives CASSPRAGEPNIQYF.

A few counts support this clone. V usage is TRBV6-2 or TRBV6-3 and J usage is TRBJ2-1, with D perhaps matching TRBD2 (6 bases). Per germline, CDR1 MNHEY and CDR2 SVGEGT. This CDR3 contains 16 residues. V lost 2 bases and J lost 0, with 11 bases in between. DNA for the CDR3: TGTGCCAGCAGTTACCGGGAGCGGAGCTCCTACAATGAGCAGTTCTTC. Translation: CASSYRERSSYNEQFF.

The chain has TRBV11-2 and TRBJ2-7, with D tentatively TRBD2 (5 bases). Trimming pared 1 base from V and 6 bases from J, leaving 13 bases between. This CDR3 has 14 amino acids. The V gene's germline CDR1 is SGHAT and CDR2 FQNNGV. CDR3: CASSLGLAVREQYF. CDR3 nucleotide sequence: TGTGCCAGCAGCTTAGGTCTAGCCGTCCGCGAGCAGTACTTC.

J is TRBJ2-2 and V is TRBV6-6; the match to TRBD1 covers 7 bases. The CDR3 runs 13 residues. Per the germline V gene, CDR1 is MNHNY and CDR2 is SVGAGI (reference sequence). J gave up 7 bases and V 6 bases, and 5 bases lay outside the gene matches. The DNA for the CDR3 is TGTGCCAGCAGACGAGGGGGCGGCGGGGAGCTGTTTTTT. Its protein product is CASRRGGGGELFF.

The V gene is TRBV28, the J gene TRBJ2-5; 7 positions agree with TRBD1. V trimming: 4 bases; J trimming: 1 base; junction bases outside the gene matches: 3. The CDR3 totals 14 residues. Germline V gene sequence: CDR1 MDHEN, CDR2 SYDVKM. The CDR3 here is CASSSRQGQETQYF. In DNA form, the CDR3 reads TGTGCCAGCAGTTCCCGACAGGGCCAAGAGACCCAGTACTTC.

This clone came up a few times. The gene calls are TRBV5-1 and TRBJ2-7, with 8 bases matching TRBD2. The germline V gene encodes CDR1 SGHRS and CDR2 YFSETQ. The CDR3 consists of 13 residues. With 3 bases clipped from V and 6 bases from J, the junction kept 5 bases outside the gene matches. CDR3 nucleotides: TGCGCCAGCAGCTCTTCGGGGGGGCTCGAGCAGTACTTC. This gives the protein CASSSSGGLEQYF.

The V and J genes are TRBV28 and TRBJ1-6; D ambiguous. Trimming pared 5 bases from V and 7 bases from J, leaving 12 bases between. CDR1 and CDR2 from the germline V gene are MDHEN and SYDVKM. This CDR3 is built from 14 residues. In DNA, the CDR3 is TGTGCCAGCAGTCCAGACCGGCGGAATTCACCCCTCCACTTT. This gives the protein CASSPDRRNSPLHF.

The chain joins TRBV6-5 to TRBJ2-3; D may be TRBD2 (6 bases). From germline, CDR1 is MNHEY and CDR2 SVGAGI. The CDR3 has 14 residues. V lost 8 bases and J 3 bases, leaving 15 bases between the germline ends. The CDR3 protein is CASSRGTRTDTQYF. CDR3 DNA: TGTGCCAGCTCTCGCGGGACCCGAACAGATACGCAGTATTTT.